This T cell receptor (beta chain) was obtained from a study of control samples from healthy donors and cancer patients. Data came from immunoSEQ multiplex PCR; TCRdb stores just in-frame clones and leaves some out. The sample comprises some 120,000 clones, roughly 84% of which are singletons, and about 8.7% rests with the top ten. Germline CDR1 reads SGHDT; CDR2 reads YYEEEE. CDR3 size: 14 residues. V was clipped by 0 bases and J by 5 bases, with 12 bases between them. The receptor was derived from a man between 40 and 49 years old in good health. The specimen was blood. This chain connects TRBV5-6 to TRBJ2-7, with a tentative D call TRBD2 (5 bases). CDR3 loop: CASSLAGRAHEQYF. The CDR3 bases are TGTGCCAGCAGCTTGGCGGGAAGGGCTCACGAGCAGTACTTC.